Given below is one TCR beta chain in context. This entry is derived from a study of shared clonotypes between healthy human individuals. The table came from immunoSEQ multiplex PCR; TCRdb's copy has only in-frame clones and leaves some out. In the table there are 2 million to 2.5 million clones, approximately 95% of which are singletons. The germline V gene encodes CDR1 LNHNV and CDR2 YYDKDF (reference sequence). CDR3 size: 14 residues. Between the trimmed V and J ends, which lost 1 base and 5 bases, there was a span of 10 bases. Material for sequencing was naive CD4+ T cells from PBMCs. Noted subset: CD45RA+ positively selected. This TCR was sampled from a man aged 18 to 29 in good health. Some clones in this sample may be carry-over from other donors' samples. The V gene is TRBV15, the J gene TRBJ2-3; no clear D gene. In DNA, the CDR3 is TGTGCCACCAGCAGAGGAAGACCACAAGATACGCAGTATTTT. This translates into CATSRGRPQDTQYF.